What follows describes a single TCR beta chain. Its antigen is not yet known. The record has no base qualities; no much larger clone is one base away. The entire isolated RNA was reverse transcribed using the High Capacity cDNA Reverse Transcription Kit, and thus expressed TCRB transcripts were sequenced. Deep immunoSEQ sequencing was applied to naive, central memory and regulatory T cell samples, giving an average of around 4 million total reads per sample. After sorted cells were lysed in RLT buffer, RNA was extracted with DNase-treated RNeasy Micro or Mini kits, with the choice depending on cell number. To prevent cross-contamination, every cell subset was processed on its own, while patient and healthy donor samples were processed together. The immunoSEQ multiplex PCR was used to amplify TCRB sequences from cDNA, generating 87-bp fragments that spanned the CDR3 region. The amplicons were sequenced using the Illumina HiSeq platform. Under the source paper's analysis protocol: Synthetic template baselines were used to correct PCR bias computationally, reads within Hamming distance 2 were collapsed, and singletons that could not be merged were discarded. Reads were aligned against IMGT so that V, D and J genes, CDR3 length and insertions or deletions at six rearrangement sites could be assigned. Within each subset, clonotype counts were normalized to sorted cell number, after which true diversity and Gini coefficients were computed with the tcR R package. The overlap coefficient, calculated on TCRB nucleotide sequences, was used to measure repertoire sharing. Out-of-frame TCRB sequences from naive cells were analyzed to stand in for the pre-selection repertoire. TCRdb carries this immuneACCESS record with in-frame sequences only. Its versions omit some clonotypes, under half of them owing to an unresolved V gene in the studies checked, with the rest unexplained. V and J calls and clone size are given by that table; D and trimming were obtained from the DNA. The sample table lists over 120,000 clones, about 10% of them with a count of one. About 1.3% of the sample is taken by the ten largest.

The sample belongs to a study of beta chain features in type 1 diabetes (dated by TCRdb to the late 2010s). About the study as a whole: No differences in mean age, gender distribution, total cell number or subset yield were found between patients and healthy donors. Regulatory and stem cell-like memory subsets were isolated from only 8 patients and about 8 healthy donors, whereas naive and central memory subsets came from all 30 or so donors. The study compared the TCRB repertoires of sorted circulating CD4+ T cell subsets in recently diagnosed type 1 diabetes patients with those in matched healthy donors. A total of 90 million to 140 million sorted cells were examined across all samples, and RNA yield correlated strongly with the number of cells per subset.

Broader findings and caveats from the paper: HLA sub-analyses involved small numbers of individuals, so any influence of HLA type on TCRB rearrangement remained unresolved. Shorter templates might have been favored by PCR, but patient and control samples were amplified and corrected together, so both groups would have been affected equally by any skew. Naive, central memory and regulatory TCRB repertoires appeared to be more similar among patients than among healthy donors. Because cDNA rather than genomic DNA was sequenced, highly expressing activated cells could have been over-represented, although no difference in activation and CD3 levels was found between groups. A moderate but significant shortening of TCRB CDR3 length was observed in type 1 diabetes patients in all four CD4+ subsets. At VDJ recombination sites, type 1 diabetes patients had fewer insertions and more deleted nucleotides, which implies abnormalities in thymic rearrangement.

The CDR3 covers 15 residues, taking in both the cysteine and the phenylalanine. This entry keeps only the CDR3 DNA: 45 bases, framed from base 1. At the junction V is shortened by 0 bases and J by 5 bases; bases outside the gene matches: 5. The germline V gene sets CDR1 to SGHAT and CDR2 to FQNNGV. Each donor gave one peripheral blood draw, around 100 mL on average, collected into heparinised tubes. Naive, central memory, regulatory and stem cell-like memory CD4+ T cells were sorted on a BD FACSAria II using a panel including CD45RO, CCR7, CD25, CD127, CD95 and CD27. All sorted populations exceeded 95% purity. PBMCs were isolated immediately by Lymphoprep density gradient centrifugation and stained directly without culture. So that batch effects would be minimized, each experiment stained and sorted samples in pairs, pairing one healthy donor with one patient.

Sample: naive CD4+ T cells from blood. In light of the paper, this sample's cell subset or site label describes: true naive CD4+ T cells. The TCR comes from a young man in good health. Recombination linked TRBV11-2 to TRBJ2-5; a stretch of 8 junction bases matches TRBD2. Here is the DNA: TGTGCCAGCAGCTTAGAACCGGGGGGGTTGGAGACCCAGTACTTC. Translated, this gives CASSLEPGGLETQYF.